Included here is one T cell receptor beta chain sequence, with context. CDR1 and CDR2 from the germline V gene are MDHEN and SYDVKM. CDR3 length: 14 residues. Trimming shortened V by 6 bases and J by 6 bases, and 17 bases separated the two germline ends. Using immunoSEQ multiplex PCR, the repertoire was profiled, and TCRdb retains in-frame clones only, with some absent. In the table there are approximately 150,000 clones, roughly 90% of which are singletons. These data are taken from a study of blood T cell repertoires in COVID-19. The TCR comes from a man between 65 and 85 years old with active COVID-19. V and J are TRBV28 and TRBJ2-5; tentatively, D is TRBD1 (5 bases). Sequenced sample: peripheral blood. CDR3 sequence reads: CASSSSPGQKTQYF. In DNA, the CDR3 is TGTGCCAGCAGCTCTTCCCCAGGGCAAAAGACCCAGTACTTC.